A selection of T cell receptor beta chains follows, all from one sample in a study of blood T cells in healthy people across ages. Each CDR3 protein gets one entry after TCRdb re-called the 5' RACE reads with MiXCR. The repertoire holds about 800,000 distinct CDR3 sequences, with about 25% as singletons. The same data also contributed to another study, on T cells of mothers and their children.

The sample consisted of blood. All receptors come from a boy aged 5-17 years in good health. Each CDR3 is given with its conserved first and last residue. D genes are given only for firm matches. Clone size is not always given. Where it is, it says once, few, many or a class for expanded clones.

v_call	d_call	j_call	clone_size	cdr3_nt	cdr3_aa
TRBV4-1	.	TRBJ2-7	.	TGCGCCAGCAGCGCCGTACGCTCCTACGAGCAGTACTTC	CASSAVRSYEQYF
TRBV29-1	.	TRBJ1-1	.	TGCAGCGTTGAAGGTTCGCAGGGAGGACCTGAAGCTTTCTTT	CSVEGSQGGPEAFF
TRBV29-1	.	TRBJ2-5	.	TGCAGTAGTGGGGGCGAGACCCAGTACTTC	CSSGGETQYF
TRBV7-2	.	TRBJ1-2	.	TGTGCCAGCAGCCGTGTTGGGGCGCCTCCCTATGGCTACACCTTC	CASSRVGAPPYGYTF
TRBV5-1	.	TRBJ2-7	.	TGCGCCAGCAGCGTGGACCAAAGCGCCAGGGACGAGCAGTACTTC	CASSVDQSARDEQYF
TRBV3-1	TRBD1	TRBJ2-7	.	TGTGCCAGCAGCCAAGATTTGGGACAGGGAACGGGGTACGAGCAGTACTTC	CASSQDLGQGTGYEQYF
TRBV9	TRBD2	TRBJ2-3	.	TGTGCCAGCAGCCCGAGCCCGACTAGCGGGTTGGGCCGTGCAGATACGCAGTATTTT	CASSPSPTSGLGRADTQYF
TRBV3-1	.	TRBJ1-1	few	TGTGCCAGCAGCCAACTTTACACTGAAGCTTTCTTT	CASSQLYTEAFF
TRBV7-9	TRBD2	TRBJ2-7	few	TGTGCCAGCAGCCCCGCGCGGCGGGAGATCGGGGACGAGCAGTACTTC	CASSPARREIGDEQYF
TRBV29-1	.	TRBJ2-1	few	TGCAGCGAGGTGGCCCTAGGGAGTAGGCAGTTCTTC	CSEVALGSRQFF
TRBV29-1	TRBD2	TRBJ2-1	once	TGCAGCGGACTTCAGGGACTAGACCTCGATGAGCAGTTCTTC	CSGLQGLDLDEQFF
TRBV20-1	TRBD2	TRBJ2-5	.	TGCAGTGCTAGAGACCCGCTAGCGGGAGCCGGAGAGACCCAGTACTTC	CSARDPLAGAGETQYF
TRBV30	.	TRBJ2-4	.	TGTGCCTGGAGTGACGTCAAAAACATTCAGTACTTC	CAWSDVKNIQYF
TRBV12-5	.	TRBJ2-2	few	TGTGCTAGTGGTCCTGACAGCCGGAGGGAGCTGTTTTTT	CASGPDSRRELFF
TRBV18	TRBD2	TRBJ2-3	few	TGTGCCAGCTCACGGACTAGCGGGGTCACAGATACGCAGTATTTT	CASSRTSGVTDTQYF
TRBV6-2/TRBV6-3	.	TRBJ2-5	.	TGTGCCAGCAGTTACCCCGACCGCCACCAAGAGACCCAGTACTTC	CASSYPDRHQETQYF
TRBV4-3	.	TRBJ2-3	.	TGCGCCAGCAGCCATAGTGGACTGGACACAGATACGCAGTATTTT	CASSHSGLDTDTQYF
TRBV7-9	.	TRBJ2-4	.	TGTGCCAGCAGCTTAGCGGGGCGGAACAAAAACATTCAGTACTTC	CASSLAGRNKNIQYF
TRBV7-2	.	TRBJ2-5	.	TGTGCCAGCAGCTTAGGACCCCGGGGGCTTAGTGAGCAGTACTTC	CASSLGPRGLSEQYF
TRBV12-3/TRBV12-4	.	TRBJ2-7	.	TGTGCCAGCAGTGGAAGTTGGCCAGCGAACTACGAGCAGTACTTC	CASSGSWPANYEQYF
TRBV5-4	.	TRBJ2-7	.	TGTGCCAGCAGCTACCTAGCCGGAGGGCCCCGCGAGCAGTACTTC	CASSYLAGGPREQYF
TRBV28	.	TRBJ2-1	.	TGTGCCAGCAGTTCGGAGGACAGACTTAATGAGCAGTTCTTC	CASSSEDRLNEQFF
TRBV11-2	TRBD1	TRBJ2-7	few	TGTGCCAGCAGCTGGGGGACAGCCTACGAGCAGTACTTC	CASSWGTAYEQYF
TRBV25-1	.	TRBJ2-7	.	TGTGCCAGCAGTGAATTGGACGCGGTCGTCGAGCAGTACTTC	CASSELDAVVEQYF
TRBV27	.	TRBJ2-7	few	TGTGCCAGTACCAGGACGCACCTCGACTACGAGCAGTACTTC	CASTRTHLDYEQYF
TRBV29-1	.	TRBJ2-3	few	TGCAGCGTTGAATCGGGGGGCGCCATAAGCACAGATACGCAGTATTTT	CSVESGGAISTDTQYF
TRBV4-1	TRBD2	TRBJ2-4	.	TGCGCCAGCAGCCAAGTGACTAGCGGGAAAAACATTCAGTACTTC	CASSQVTSGKNIQYF
TRBV28	.	TRBJ2-3	.	TGTGCCAGCAGTTTTATAGGCCGGGGAGAGGGGGCAGATACGCAGTATTTT	CASSFIGRGEGADTQYF
TRBV5-1	.	TRBJ2-5	few	TGCGCCAGCAGCTCCCAGGGGGGACCGGAGACCCAGTACTTC	CASSSQGGPETQYF
TRBV28	.	TRBJ2-7	few	TGTGCCAGCAGCGGAAGTCTGGGTGTCTACGAGCAGTACTTC	CASSGSLGVYEQYF
TRBV12-3/TRBV12-4	.	TRBJ2-7	few	TGTGCCAGCAGTTTGAGGCTAGCGGGCGGGGACAGCTCCTACGAGCAGTACTTC	CASSLRLAGGDSSYEQYF
TRBV6-2/TRBV6-3	.	TRBJ1-1	few	TGTGCCAGCAGTTTCGCGGGGCGCGAGGTTGGGACACCTGAAGCTTTCTTT	CASSFAGREVGTPEAFF
TRBV6-5	.	TRBJ2-7	.	TGTGCCAGCAACCCCCAGGAAGGGACCTACGAGCAGTACTTC	CASNPQEGTYEQYF
TRBV20-1	TRBD2	TRBJ2-5	few	TGCAGTGGGCCGGGACTAGCGGACCAAGAGACCCAGTACTTC	CSGPGLADQETQYF
TRBV29-1	.	TRBJ2-4	.	TGCAGCGTTGTGACCAGGGGTTTAAACATTCAGTACTTC	CSVVTRGLNIQYF
TRBV20-1	.	TRBJ2-7	.	TGCAGTGCTAACGAAGTCCCAGCAGTATGGTACGAGCAGTACTTC	CSANEVPAVWYEQYF
TRBV27	.	TRBJ2-5	many	TGTGCCAGCAGCAAACTAGCCGGTAGGGAGACCCAGTACTTC	CASSKLAGRETQYF
TRBV28	.	TRBJ2-7	.	TGTGCCAGCAGTGCCTTGACAGTTCCCTACGAGCAGTACTTC	CASSALTVPYEQYF
TRBV7-3	.	TRBJ2-6	few	TGTGCCAGCAGCTTACAGGGTGGTAGTCCCTCTGGGGCCAACGTCCTGACTTTC	CASSLQGGSPSGANVLTF
TRBV29-1	TRBD2	TRBJ2-1	.	TGCAGCGTTGCCCGCGGGAGTAACTACAATGAGCAGTTCTTC	CSVARGSNYNEQFF
TRBV12-3/TRBV12-4	TRBD1	TRBJ1-1	.	TGTGCCAGCAGCTCGCGGACAGGCTTGAACACTGAAGCTTTCTTT	CASSSRTGLNTEAFF